These 12 T cell receptor beta chains were all obtained from the same sample, sequenced in a study of T-cell reconstitution after alpha-beta-depleted transplantation in children. Library preparation (for TCRbeta) was performed with unique molecular identifiers. TCRdb reanalysed the PCR reads using MiXCR and keeps one entry per CDR3 protein. Of around 130,000 distinct CDR3 sequences in the sample, more than 9.5% were seen once. This specimen was PBMCs, mostly from graft donor cells, taken 180 days after TCRalphabeta/CD19-depleted stem cell transplant. The source of these receptors is a girl in the first two years of life who had a stem cell transplant for combined immunodeficiency, so the T cells may come from the graft donor.

The sample holds many counts of this clonotype. The chain combines TRBV5-1 with TRBJ2-7; 9 nucleotides agree with TRBD2. V trimming: 0 bases; J trimming: 3 bases; junction bases outside the gene matches: 7. The CDR3 sequence is 16 residues long. Germline CDR1 and CDR2: SGHRS and YFSETQ. This CDR3 is CASSLEVVAGVYEQYF. The CDR3, as DNA: TGCGCCAGCAGCTTGGAGGTGGTAGCGGGAGTCTACGAGCAGTACTTC. Full variable domain (missing parts from reference TRBV5-1 and TRBJ2-7): KAGVTQTPRYLIKTRGQQVTLSCSPISGHRSVSWYQQTPGQGLQFLFEYFSETQRNKGNFPGRFSGRQFSNSRSEMNVSTLELGDSALYLCASSLEVVAGVYEQYFGPGTRLTVT.

This clonotype was counted ten times or more. The genes are TRBV7-2 and TRBJ2-1, with D unclear. CDR3 length: 13 amino acids. Germline V lookup: CDR1 SGHTA, CDR2 FQGNSA. The ends were cut back, 1 base at V and 2 bases at J, with 3 bases in the middle. CDR3 region: CASSLVPYNEQFF. The CDR3 region has the DNA TGTGCCAGCAGCTTAGTGCCCTACAATGAGCAGTTCTTC.

This clonotype was found a few times. The genes are TRBV30 and TRBJ2-1; 10 bases match TRBD1. The CDR3 is 13 residues long. V gave up 0 bases and J gave up 8 bases; unmatched junction bases: 1. Germline CDR1 GTSNPN, CDR2 SVGIG (reference sequence). The CDR3 sequence: CAWSVGQGYEQFF. CDR3 bases: TGTGCCTGGAGTGTGGGACAGGGGTATGAGCAGTTCTTC.

The V and J genes are TRBV5-1 and TRBJ2-2; the match to TRBD2 covers 12 bases. CDR3 length equals 15 residues. CDR1 and CDR2 from the germline V gene are SGHRS and YFSETQ. The V gene end was trimmed by 4 bases and the J gene end by 4 bases; junction bases not matched to a gene: 2. The CDR3 here is CASSLAGGITGELFF. The CDR3 DNA is TGCGCCAGCAGCCTAGCGGGAGGGATCACCGGGGAGCTGTTTTTT.

This chain connects TRBV5-1 to TRBJ2-3; 7 nucleotides match TRBD1. The CDR3 is 14 residues long. Germline-derived CDR1 and CDR2 are SGHRS and YFSETQ. Trimming took 0 bases from V and 6 from J; bases not matched to a gene: 4. Here the CDR3 reads CASSLATGDDTQYF. CDR3 DNA: TGCGCCAGCAGCTTGGCCACAGGGGACGATACGCAGTATTTT.

This clonotype was seen repeatedly, ten times or more. The chain uses TRBV12-3 or TRBV12-4 and TRBJ1-3; D is ambiguous. The V and J ends lost 3 bases and 2 bases respectively, with 8 bases between them. The CDR3 is 14 residues long. The CDR3 reads CASSFAPAGNTIYF. In DNA form, the CDR3 reads TGTGCCAGCAGTTTTGCGCCGGCTGGAAACACCATATATTTT.

This clonotype has more than one count but fewer than ten. This chain connects TRBV5-8 to TRBJ2-1; TRBD1 matches at 8 bases. V trimming: 4 bases; J trimming: 9 bases; junction bases outside the gene matches: 6. Looked up from germline, CDR1 is SGHTS and CDR2 is YDEGEE. The CDR3 runs to 13 residues. CDR3 region: CASSNRQGTEQFF. The CDR3 bases are TGTGCCAGCAGCAACCGACAGGGGACTGAGCAGTTCTTC.

This clonotype was picked up many times. This sequence joins TRBV7-2 and TRBJ2-1; D may correspond to TRBD1 or TRBD2 (5 bases each). CDR1 and CDR2 from the germline V gene are SGHTA and FQGNSA. Trimming pared 6 bases from V and 6 bases from J, leaving 18 bases between. The CDR3 spans 15 residues. The CDR3 loop is CASSPTGTGFNEQFF. CDR3 in DNA: TGTGCCAGCAGTCCCACCGGGACGGGTTTCAATGAGCAGTTCTTC.

J is TRBJ2-1 and V is TRBV5-1, with 7 bases identical to TRBD1. From germline, CDR1 is SGHRS and CDR2 YFSETQ. V was clipped by 0 bases and J by 5 bases; unmatched bases: 11. The length of the CDR3 is 17 residues. Here the CDR3 DNA reads TGCGCCAGCAGCTTGGACGACCGGGACAGACTCAACAATGAGCAGTTCTTC. It codes for CASSLDDRDRLNNEQFF.

There are a few counts of this clonotype. The chain has TRBV5-1 and TRBJ2-3; 9 bases match TRBD2. This CDR3 spans 15 amino acids. Trimming cost V 0 bases and J 5 bases; bases outside gene matches: 4. The germline V gene has CDR1 SGHRS and CDR2 YFSETQ. The CDR3 region has the DNA TGCGCCAGCAGCTTGGCAGGCGGGGGGGTAGATACGCAGTATTTT. This sequence encodes CASSLAGGGVDTQYF.

This clonotype was observed a handful of times. The chain links TRBV12-3 or TRBV12-4 to TRBJ2-5; TRBD1 matches at 8 bases. The CDR3 totals 18 residues. V was pared by 6 bases and J by 4 bases, with 19 bases of the junction left unmatched. CDR3 in DNA: TGTGCCAGCAGCTACGGGCCCCGGGACAGGATAAGTGGAGAGACCCAGTACTTC. Translated, it gives CASSYGPRDRISGETQYF.

This clonotype was detected only a few times. This chain joins TRBV20-1 and TRBJ1-2; D remains ambiguous. Trimming left V 1 base short and J 4 bases short, with 4 bases between. Germline CDR1 reads DFQATT; CDR2 reads SNEGSKA (reference sequence). The CDR3 spans 11 residues. CDR3: CSARASYGYTF. Written as DNA, the CDR3 is TGCAGTGCTAGAGCTTCCTATGGCTACACCTTC.